Each of the 21 T cell receptor beta chains below was sequenced from the same sample in a study of spatial heterogeneity in lung cancer. Noted time point: sample taken at primary tumor resection. MiXCR, applied by TCRdb to the 5' RACE reads, yields one record per CDR3 protein. The sample contains 40,000 or so distinct CDR3 sequences, 6.5% to 9% of which appear only once. Sample: PBMCs, taken at surgery. These receptors all come from a male donor with early-stage non-small cell lung cancer.

The CDR3 bases are TGTGCCAGCAGCCAAGATAGGGGGACTCACCGCGCCACAGATACGCAGTATTTT. This translates into CASSQDRGTHRATDTQYF. The chain recombines TRBV14 with TRBJ2-3, with D possibly being TRBD1 or TRBD2 (6 bases each). The V end lost 0 bases, the J end lost 2 bases, and 18 bases lay between the germline ends. Per the germline V gene, CDR1 is SGHDN and CDR2 is FVKESK. There are 18 residues in the CDR3.

This clonotype was seen at least ten times. This chain connects TRBV4-1 to TRBJ2-1; tentatively, D is TRBD1 (6 bases). V was cut by 2 bases and J by 2 bases, with 16 bases left in between. Per the germline V gene, CDR1 is MGHRA and CDR2 is YSYEKL. This CDR3 comprises 17 residues. The DNA for the CDR3 is TGCGCCAGCAGCCAAACTGGGACAAAAGGGACCTACAATGAGCAGTTCTTC. Its translation: CASSQTGTKGTYNEQFF.

This clonotype was recorded many times. This chain links TRBV7-2 with TRBJ2-2; D not certain. The germline CDR1 and CDR2 sequences are SGHTA and FQGNSA. Trimming shortened V by 3 bases and J by 3 bases, and 5 bases separated the two germline ends. This CDR3 is 13 amino acids long. This CDR3 reads CASSFGYTGELFF. CDR3 DNA: TGTGCCAGCAGCTTCGGCTACACCGGGGAGCTGTTTTTT.

The table lists this clonotype with many counts. The chain carries TRBV6-6 and TRBJ2-7; D is ambiguous. The CDR3 runs 13 residues. V shed 7 bases and J shed 6 bases, with 16 bases lying between them. Germline V gene lookup returns CDR1 MNHNY and CDR2 SVGAGI (reference sequence). CDR3 sequence: CASNPGPSIEQYV. The CDR3 DNA reads as TGTGCCAGCAACCCCGGACCGTCGATCGAGCAGTACGTC.

The chain joins TRBV15 to TRBJ1-5; 7 bases are shared with TRBD1. This CDR3 is 18 amino acids long. CDR1 is LNHNV and CDR2 is YYDKDF in the germline V gene (reference sequence). V lost 2 bases and J lost 2; bases outside the gene matches: 12. In DNA form, the CDR3 reads TGTGCCACCAGCAGATCTAGACAGGGAGGTGGGCGCAATCAGCCCCAGCATTTT. It is translated as CATSRSRQGGGRNQPQHF.

This clonotype was detected only a few times. The chain uses TRBV28 and TRBJ1-1; no clear D. Germline loops: CDR1 MDHEN, CDR2 SYDVKM. This CDR3 has 11 residues. V shed 3 bases and J shed 8 bases, with 7 bases lying between them. The CDR3 here is CASSFYGEAFF. The CDR3 region has the DNA TGTGCCAGCAGTTTTTACGGCGAAGCTTTCTTT.

The chain uses TRBV20-1 and TRBJ2-3; 9 bases fit TRBD2. J was trimmed by 3 bases and V by 8 bases; bases with no gene match: 9. This CDR3 spans 14 amino acids. CDR1 is DFQATT and CDR2 is SNEGSKA in the germline V gene (reference sequence). The DNA for the CDR3 is TGCAGTCCGATGGGCGGGGGGGCAACAGATACGCAGTATTTT. Translated, it gives CSPMGGGATDTQYF.

The table lists this clonotype with many counts. The CDR3 DNA follows: TGTGCCAGCAGCTCCGCTGGGGGGGGCTCCTACGAGCAGTACTTC. Its translation: CASSSAGGGSYEQYF. The chain is built from TRBV6-2 or TRBV6-3 and TRBJ2-7; TRBD2 matches at 7 bases. Looked up from germline, CDR1 is MNHEY and CDR2 is SVGEGT. V dropped 6 bases and J dropped 0; count of bases not matched to a gene: 8. The CDR3 is made up of 15 amino acids.

At least ten counts were recorded for this clonotype. V is TRBV12-3 or TRBV12-4 and J is TRBJ2-2; tentatively, D is TRBD2 (6 bases). This CDR3 comprises 15 residues. Trimming pared 2 bases from V and 4 bases from J, leaving 11 bases between. The CDR3 region is CASSLSAGITGELFF. CDR3 nucleotides: TGTGCCAGCAGTTTAAGCGCGGGGATCACCGGGGAGCTGTTTTTT.

A few counts support this clonotype. V is TRBV12-3 or TRBV12-4 and J is TRBJ2-2; D is unclear. The V end lost 6 bases, the J end lost 6 bases, and 17 bases lay between the germline ends. The CDR3 runs 15 residues. The CDR3 region has the DNA TGTGCCAGCAGCCATACTCGCGGAGACGCCGGGGAGCTGTTTTTT. Translation: CASSHTRGDAGELFF.

Ten or more counts support this clonotype. The chain links TRBV6-4 to TRBJ2-3, with 10 bases fitting TRBD1. Germline values: CDR1 MRHNA, CDR2 SNTAGT. This CDR3 contains 15 residues. V shed 2 bases, J shed 1 base, and the junction held 0 bases outside the gene matches. CDR3 protein: CASSDGTGGTDTQYF. The CDR3 nucleotides read TGTGCCAGCAGTGACGGGACAGGGGGCACAGATACGCAGTATTTT.

In this sample, this clonotype turned up many times. The chain carries TRBV29-1 and TRBJ2-3; TRBD2 matches 7 bases. Germline CDR1 reads SQVTM; CDR2 reads ANQGSEA. This CDR3 spans 13 amino acids. V lost 8 bases to trimming and J lost 2 bases; unmatched junction nucleotides: 7. CDR3: CSQAGPATDTQYF. The CDR3 DNA reads TGCAGCCAAGCGGGGCCCGCCACAGATACGCAGTATTTT.

This clonotype was observed many times. The rearrangement uses TRBV10-3 and TRBJ1-1; D not resolved. CDR3 size: 12 residues. Germline lookup yields CDR1 ENHRY and CDR2 SYGVKD. Trimming left V 6 bases short and J 0 bases short, with 5 bases between. DNA for the CDR3: TGTGCCATCAGCCAATTGAACACTGAAGCTTTCTTT. Its translation is CAISQLNTEAFF.

As concerns this clonotype: A read error may be the cause here, since a much bigger clone is one base away. The J gene is TRBJ2-5, the V gene TRBV24-1, with 9 bases that match TRBD1. This CDR3 is 13 amino acids long. V dropped 7 bases and J dropped 8; count of bases not matched to a gene: 7. The germline CDR1 and CDR2 sequences are KGHDR and SFDVKD. CDR3 DNA sequence: TGTGCCACCAGGGGGACAGGGACAGACACCCAGTACTTC. Encoded protein: CATRGTGTDTQYF.

This clonotype was detected ten times or more. The chain recombines TRBV19 with TRBJ1-2, with TRBD1 matching over 7 bases. CDR1 LNHDA and CDR2 SQIVND come from the germline V gene (reference sequence). CDR3 length: 16 amino acids. J was trimmed by 3 bases and V by 3 bases; bases with no gene match: 10. CDR3 DNA: TGTGCCAGTAGTATCCCGGGACAGCCTGTAGACTATGGCTACACCTTC. It codes for CASSIPGQPVDYGYTF.

Many counts were recorded for this clonotype. This chain links TRBV24-1 with TRBJ2-3; tentatively, D is TRBD1 (6 bases). This CDR3 spans 16 amino acids. CDR1 and CDR2 (germline): KGHDR, SFDVKD. Trimming removed 0 bases from V and 2 bases from J, with 11 bases in between. The CDR3 is CATSDLQGDTTDTQYF. The CDR3 DNA sequence: TGTGCCACCAGTGATTTGCAAGGGGACACCACAGATACGCAGTATTTT.

In its sample, this clonotype was seen a few times. V and J are TRBV20-1 and TRBJ2-3; D uncertain. Trimming took 5 bases from V and 0 from J, leaving 12 bases between them. From germline, CDR1 is DFQATT and CDR2 SNEGSKA (reference sequence). This CDR3 spans 14 amino acids. DNA of the CDR3: TGCAGTGCTCCCCAGCCTATTAGCACAGATACGCAGTATTTT. It translates to CSAPQPISTDTQYF.

The V call is TRBV19, the J call TRBJ2-5; 7 positions match TRBD1. V was clipped by 4 bases and J by 5 bases; unmatched bases: 10. The CDR3 covers 15 residues. Germline V gene sequence: CDR1 LNHDA, CDR2 SQIVND (reference sequence). CDR3 bases: TGTGCCAGTAGTAGGCGGACAGGAGGTTCTGAGACCCAGTACTTC. Its translation: CASSRRTGGSETQYF.

This clonotype was observed many times. This chain links TRBV4-3 with TRBJ2-7; D might be TRBD1 (6 bases). CDR1 and CDR2 (germline): LGHNA, YSLEER. CDR3 length: 16 amino acids. The ends were cut back, 0 bases at V and 4 bases at J, with 16 bases in the middle. This CDR3 reads CASSQDSTGSSYEQYF. The DNA for the CDR3 is TGCGCCAGCAGCCAAGATTCCACAGGGAGTAGTTACGAGCAGTACTTC.

There are many counts of this clonotype. The chain links TRBV5-4 to TRBJ1-6, with TRBD1 as a possible D gene (5 bases). CDR1 and CDR2 from the germline V gene are SGHNT and YYREEE (reference sequence). There are 18 residues in the CDR3. The germline V and J ends were trimmed by 0 bases and 10 bases, with 23 bases remaining between them. The CDR3 loop reads CASSLGGRMAQGGSPLHF. The CDR3 nucleotides read TGTGCCAGCAGCTTGGGTGGAAGAATGGCGCAGGGAGGATCACCCCTCCACTTT.

This clonotype was detected a few times. This chain uses TRBV6-2 or TRBV6-3 with TRBJ2-7; D might be TRBD1 (6 bases). Germline CDR1 is MNHEY and CDR2 is SVGEGT. This CDR3 region has 13 residues. V lost 2 bases and J 1 base, leaving 6 bases between the germline ends. The CDR3 protein is CASSYQGSYEQYF. The CDR3 region has the DNA TGTGCCAGCAGTTACCAGGGGTCCTACGAGCAGTACTTC.